These T cell receptor beta chains were read from a single sample in a study of blood T cell repertoires in COVID-19. Some clones are missing from TCRdb's copy, which holds only in-frame ones; the method was immunoSEQ multiplex PCR. The sample consists of 60,000 to 80,000 clones, 65% to 90% of them appearing once. Source material: peripheral blood. These receptor sequences come from a man aged 50 or older with acute or convalescent COVID-19. Each CDR3 is given with its conserved first and last residue. D genes are given only for firm matches. For some rows the clone size is stated as once, few or many, or as a class when expanded; others skip it.

>TRBJ1-3|NA|TRBD1|TRBV29-1
TGCAGCGTCGCCGGGACAGGGATCTCTGGAAACACCATATATTTT
CSVAGTGISGNTIYF
>TRBJ2-5|once|TRBD1|TRBV6-1
TGTGCCAGCAGTGAAGCCACATGGACAGGAGTTCAGGAGACCCAGTACTTC
CASSEATWTGVQETQYF
>TRBJ1-2|NA|TRBD1|TRBV11-2
TGTGCCAGCAGCCGGACAGGGGGCGGCTACACCTTC
CASSRTGGGYTF
>TRBJ1-1|NA|TRBD1|TRBV6-5
TGTGCCAGCAGTTACGAACAGGGGAAGAACACTGAAGCTTTCTTT
CASSYEQGKNTEAFF
>TRBJ1-1|few|NA|TRBV5-1
TGCGCCAGCTCGGACCCGGGGGGGTCGAACACTGAAGCTTTCTTT
CASSDPGGSNTEAFF
>TRBJ2-5|NA|NA|TRBV5-4
TGTGCCAGCAGCTTGGACGGGGGAACGGAAGAGACCCAGTACTTC
CASSLDGGTEETQYF
>TRBJ1-2|NA|NA|TRBV29-1
TGCAGCGTTGTTGGGCAGGGGATGGTCCCCTATGGCTACACCTTC
CSVVGQGMVPYGYTF
>TRBJ1-6|NA|NA|TRBV7-2
TGTGCCAGCAGCTTATCCAACTCCTATAATTCACCCCTCCACTTT
CASSLSNSYNSPLHF
>TRBJ2-1|once|TRBD2|TRBV3-1/TRBV3-2
TGTGCCAGCAGCCCACCTAGCGGGGACCGGGACAATGAGCAGTTCTTC
CASSPPSGDRDNEQFF
>TRBJ2-5|few|TRBD1|TRBV5-4
TGTGCCAGCAGCCGCGGACAGGGCTTCGAGACCCAGTACTTC
CASSRGQGFETQYF
>TRBJ2-2|NA|NA|TRBV10-3
TGTGCCATCAGTGAATTGGGGCCGAACACCGGGGAGCTGTTTTTT
CAISELGPNTGELFF
>TRBJ1-1|NA|TRBD1|TRBV10-3
TGTGCCATCAGTGGTACAGGGGGGGGGACCACTGAAGCTTTCTTT
CAISGTGGGTTEAFF
>TRBJ2-2|NA|NA|TRBV29-1
TGCAGCGCTTCCAAGAACACCGGGGAGCTGTTTTTT
CSASKNTGELFF
>TRBJ2-7|few|NA|TRBV9
TGTGCCAGCAGCGTAGGGGAGGGGCAGGGGATAAACGAGCAGTACTTC
CASSVGEGQGINEQYF
>TRBJ2-2|NA|TRBD2|TRBV5-4
TGTGCCAGCAGCTTGGCTCGGGGGGTCAACACCGGGGAGCTGTTTTTT
CASSLARGVNTGELFF
>TRBJ2-3|NA|TRBD2|TRBV27
TGTGCCAGCAGTTTAGCCTCTACTAGCGGGGCCACAGATACGCAGTATTTT
CASSLASTSGATDTQYF
>TRBJ1-5|many|NA|TRBV10-3
TGTGCCATCAGTGGGACAGAGGATCAGCCCCAGCATTTT
CAISGTEDQPQHF
>TRBJ2-3|NA|TRBD2|TRBV11-2
TGTGCCAGCAGCCCACTAGCGGGGGGGAGCACAGATACGCAGTATTTT
CASSPLAGGSTDTQYF
>TRBJ2-3|few|NA|TRBV11-2
TGTGCCAGCAGCTTAGTGTTAGAAGGGGGAGATACGCAGTATTTT
CASSLVLEGGDTQYF
>TRBJ1-5|NA|NA|TRBV19
TGTGCCAGTAGTCCGGGATCCATAAGCAATCAGCCCCAGCATTTT
CASSPGSISNQPQHF
>TRBJ1-1|NA|TRBD1|TRBV5-1
TGCGCCAGCAGCTTAAGGACAGGGTGGAACACTGAAGCTTTCTTT
CASSLRTGWNTEAFF
>TRBJ1-1|NA|NA|TRBV5-8
TGTGCCAGCAGCTTGGAATGGCAACTACTCAACACTGAAGCTTTCTTT
CASSLEWQLLNTEAFF
>TRBJ1-2|NA|NA|TRBV10-3
TGTGCCATCCGGGGGGGGGCGCCCAGAGGCTACACCTTC
CAIRGGAPRGYTF
>TRBJ2-5|NA|TRBD2|TRBV6-6
TGTGCCAGCAGTTACTCGATAGCGGGGGGACAAGAGACCCAGTACTTC
CASSYSIAGGQETQYF
>TRBJ2-5|once|TRBD2|TRBV4-1
TGCGCCAGCAGCCAAGAATTACGGGGGGTACAAGAGACCCAGTACTTC
CASSQELRGVQETQYF
>TRBJ1-2|NA|NA|TRBV7-2
TGTGCCAGCACCCTCCCGGACAGTGGACTCTATGGCTACACCTTC
CASTLPDSGLYGYTF
>TRBJ1-2|NA|NA|TRBV12-1
TGTGCCAGCAGCTTTATCGGGGGGCTCAACTATGGCTACACCTTC
CASSFIGGLNYGYTF
>TRBJ1-4|NA|TRBD1|TRBV6-5
TGTGCCAGCAGGCGGGACAGTGGGACTAATGAAAAACTGTTTTTT
CASRRDSGTNEKLFF
>TRBJ2-5|NA|TRBD2|TRBV7-7
TGTGCCAGCAGCTTAGTTCAGGGAGGGAAAAAGACCCAGTACTTC
CASSLVQGGKKTQYF
>TRBJ2-1|NA|TRBD1|TRBV24-1
TGTGCCACCAGTGACGTACAGGGGACCCCCTACAATGAGCAGTTCTTC
CATSDVQGTPYNEQFF
>TRBJ1-6|NA|NA|TRBV7-5
TGTGTCAGAAGCTTGGGGGCCGGTAATTCACCCCTCCACTTT
CVRSLGAGNSPLHF
>TRBJ2-1|NA|NA|TRBV11-3
TGTGCCAGCAGCTTAAACGGGGGTCCCTACAATGAGCAGTTCTTC
CASSLNGGPYNEQFF
>TRBJ1-2|NA|TRBD1|TRBV5-1
TGCGCCAGCAGCTTTGGGACAGGAGCCTACTATGGCTACACCTTC
CASSFGTGAYYGYTF
>TRBJ1-6|NA|NA|TRBV15
TGTGCCACCAGCAGAGATCGTAACAGCGGACCCCTCCACTTT
CATSRDRNSGPLHF
>TRBJ2-3|NA|NA|TRBV5-1
TGCGCCAGCAGCTTGGCGGGTGGCACAGATACGCAGTATTTT
CASSLAGGTDTQYF
>TRBJ2-7|NA|NA|TRBV6-5
TGTGCCAGCAGTTACGAGGCATCCGTCTACGAGCAGTACTTC
CASSYEASVYEQYF
>TRBJ1-2|NA|NA|TRBV3-1/TRBV3-2
TGTGCCAGCAGCCCGGTAAAGGGGTATGGCTACACCTTC
CASSPVKGYGYTF
>TRBJ2-3|NA|NA|TRBV5-1
TGCGCCAGCAGCTTGGATCAGGGGTGGTCAGATACGCAGTATTTT
CASSLDQGWSDTQYF
>TRBJ2-5|NA|NA|TRBV4-1
TGCGCCAGCAGCAGAGGTGGGACTTACGGCCTGGAGACCCAGTACTTC
CASSRGGTYGLETQYF
>TRBJ2-3|NA|NA|TRBV6-4
TGTGCCAGCAGTGACCGACCATGGGGCGAGGCGGGCACAGATACGCAGTATTTT
CASSDRPWGEAGTDTQYF
>TRBJ2-2|NA|NA|TRBV19
TGTGCCAGTAGTATCACCCAGGCACGCGGGGAGCTGTTTTTT
CASSITQARGELFF
>TRBJ1-4|NA|TRBD1|TRBV2
TGTGCCAGCAGACAGGGGTCTACTAATGAAAAACTGTTTTTT
CASRQGSTNEKLFF
>TRBJ1-2|NA|TRBD1|TRBV6-6
TGTGCCAGCATTCGGACAGGGGGCATCGGGAACTATGGCTACACCTTC
CASIRTGGIGNYGYTF
>TRBJ2-3|NA|TRBD1|TRBV11-3
TGTGCCAGCAGCGAAAACAGGGGAGATACGCAGTATTTT
CASSENRGDTQYF
>TRBJ2-7|NA|NA|TRBV7-2
TGTGCCAGCAGCTTACCTGGGGGGGCCCTCGAGCAGTACTTC
CASSLPGGALEQYF
>TRBJ2-3|few|NA|TRBV21-1
TGTGCCAGCAGCAAGGGGGACAGGGCAGGCACAGATACGCAGTATTTT
CASSKGDRAGTDTQYF
>TRBJ1-1|many|NA|TRBV18
TGTGCCAGCTCACCGGAATCTTGGACCAGGGGCATGAACACTGAAGCTTTCTTT
CASSPESWTRGMNTEAFF
>TRBJ2-1|NA|NA|TRBV27
TGTGCCAGCAGTCCCGGGGTGCCCCCCTACAATGAGCAGTTCTTC
CASSPGVPPYNEQFF
>TRBJ1-4|NA|NA|TRBV18
TGTGCCAGCTCACCATCTCGCAGGGTGGGTGAAAAACTGTTTTTT
CASSPSRRVGEKLFF
>TRBJ1-3|few|NA|TRBV2
TGTGCCAGCAGTGTCGGCAGGCCCTACTCTGGAAACACCATATATTTT
CASSVGRPYSGNTIYF
>TRBJ2-4|NA|NA|TRBV6-5
TGTGCCAGCGGAAAGACAGTCCAAAACATTCAGTACTTC
CASGKTVQNIQYF
>TRBJ2-3|NA|TRBD2|TRBV6-1
TGTGCCAGCAGTGAAGCGCAAGGACTAGCGACAGATACGCAGTATTTT
CASSEAQGLATDTQYF
>TRBJ2-5|NA|NA|TRBV6-6
TGTGCCAGCAGTAGAGGGTCCCAAGAGACCCAGTACTTC
CASSRGSQETQYF
>TRBJ2-3|NA|TRBD2|TRBV3-1/TRBV3-2
TGTGCCAGCAGCCGGACATCTAGCGGGGGGGCTCGCACAGATACGCAGTATTTT
CASSRTSSGGARTDTQYF
>TRBJ1-2|NA|NA|TRBV12-3/TRBV12-4
TGTGCCAGCAGTAGTCCAGGGGAGAGCTACACCTTC
CASSSPGESYTF
>TRBJ2-3|few|TRBD2|TRBV19
TGTGCCAGTAGTATAGGGGGGAGGGCAGATACGCAGTATTTT
CASSIGGRADTQYF
>TRBJ2-3|once|NA|TRBV10-1
TGCGCCAGCAGTGGAACTCAGGGGAGCACAGATACGCAGTATTTT
CASSGTQGSTDTQYF
>TRBJ1-1|NA|TRBD1|TRBV11-2
TGTGCCAGCAGCTTATACAGGGGAGGTACTGAAGCTTTCTTT
CASSLYRGGTEAFF
>TRBJ1-2|NA|NA|TRBV7-9
TGTGCCAGCAGCTTAGGCAGGAGGCAGACCGGCTACACCTTC
CASSLGRRQTGYTF
>TRBJ2-1|NA|TRBD2|TRBV7-7
TGTGCCAGCAGGGGACTAGCGGGGGGAAACATCTACAATGAGCAGTTCTTC
CASRGLAGGNIYNEQFF